The clone carrying this T cell receptor beta chain has a count of ten or more. In germline, CDR1 is MDHEN, CDR2 SYDVKM. The CDR3 spans 13 residues. Trimming left V 2 bases short and J 8 bases short, with 12 bases between. From the 5' RACE reads, TCRdb called clonotypes with MiXCR, one entry per CDR3 protein. The sample has nearly 55,000 distinct CDR3 sequences; more than 20% are singletons. Sequencing used tumor-infiltrating naive CD4+ T cells sorted from the breast tumor. Subset here: naive CD4+ T cells, CD4+CD45RA+CD25-. The genes are TRBV28 and TRBJ1-2; D possibly corresponds to TRBD1 (5 bases). This TCR was sampled from a female donor with breast cancer. The CDR3 DNA is TGTGCCAGCAGTTTAGCAGGGATGGGCGGCTACACCTTC. Its translation is CASSLAGMGGYTF.